These 3 T cell receptor beta chains were all obtained from the same sample, sequenced in a study of T cell repertoires in ileal Crohn's disease. Sequencing was performed with immunoSEQ multiplex PCR; in TCRdb, only in-frame clones are kept and a portion is missing. The table includes more than 11,000 clones, 70% detected once. Source material: ileal tissue. These receptors came from an adult with Crohn's disease.

This rearrangement joins TRBV28 to TRBJ2-3; possibly TRBD2 for D (7 bases). Germline assignment: CDR1 MDHEN and CDR2 SYDVKM. The CDR3 spans 19 residues. V was trimmed by 3 bases and J by 9 bases, leaving 31 bases between them. The CDR3: CASSFPPGKWGGPFGTQYF. The DNA for the CDR3 is TGTGCCAGCAGTTTCCCGCCCGGGAAGTGGGGGGGCCCCTTCGGCACGCAGTATTTT.

The chain couples TRBV11-2 to TRBJ1-3; D not certain. With 2 bases removed from V and 3 bases from J, the gap between germline ends came to 14 bases. Germline CDR1 and CDR2: SGHAT and FQNNGV. The CDR3 runs 16 residues. In DNA, the CDR3 is TGTGCCAGCAGCTTATCGGTGGGAGGTATTGGAAACACCATATATTTT. Its protein product is CASSLSVGGIGNTIYF.

By frequency in the sample, this clone is medium-sized. The chain couples TRBV30 to TRBJ1-5, with unresolved D. Germline CDR1 GTSNPN, CDR2 SVGIG (reference sequence). The V end was cut by 0 bases, the J end by 7 bases, with 10 bases between. The CDR3 has 13 residues. The CDR3, as DNA: TGTGCCTGGAGTGTCGATGAGGGCCAGCCCCAGCATTTT. This codes for CAWSVDEGQPQHF.